Listed here are 9 T cell receptor beta chains from one sample, sequenced in a study of cytomegalovirus exposure and HLA in healthy donors. The PCR had 60 Vbeta and 13 Jbeta primers. TCRdb's copy holds only in-frame clones and misses some; the assay was immunoSEQ multiplex PCR. Among some 180,000 clones listed, approximately 80% were seen once. The sample was PBMCs. The receptors come from a girl between 2 and 10 years old in good health and CMV-seropositive.

The chain joins TRBV2 to TRBJ2-7; D remains unclear. V shed 6 bases and J shed 3 bases, with 15 bases lying between them. The CDR3 loop spans 14 amino acids. Germline CDR1 is SNHLY and CDR2 is FYNNEI. Written as DNA, the CDR3 is TGTGCCAGCAGCCCCTCAGGCATTGGCTACGAGCAGTACTTC. Translating it yields CASSPSGIGYEQYF.

The chain uses TRBV19 and TRBJ1-2; 12 nucleotides agree with TRBD1. Germline V gene lookup returns CDR1 LNHDA and CDR2 SQIVND (reference sequence). The junction had 3 bases not matched to a gene; V was cut back by 5 bases and J by 2 bases. The CDR3 sequence is 15 residues long. The CDR3 region has the DNA TGTGCCAGTAGTCCGGGACAGGGGGCGAACTATGGCTACACCTTC. Amino acids: CASSPGQGANYGYTF.

The rearrangement links TRBV15 to TRBJ2-7, with TRBD1 matching 8 bases. The J segment lost 5 bases and the V segment lost 4 bases, leaving 7 bases of the junction unmatched. Germline V gene lookup returns CDR1 LNHNV and CDR2 YYDKDF (reference sequence). The length of the CDR3 is 14 residues. The CDR3 bases are TGTGCCACCAGCAAGACAGGGGTGGGGAACGAGCAGTACTTC. Amino acids: CATSKTGVGNEQYF.

The rearrangement uses TRBV27 and TRBJ2-5; a possible D gene is TRBD1 (6 bases). The J call may be wrong; the DNA end is better matched by TRBJ2-7. The germline V gene encodes CDR1 MNHEY and CDR2 SMNVEV (reference sequence). The CDR3 totals 15 residues. The CDR3 DNA is TGTGCCAGCAGCTTAACGCCGGGACAATCCTACGAGCAGTACTTC. As protein: CASSLTPGQSYEQYF.

The chain has TRBV2 and TRBJ2-5, with D perhaps TRBD2 (5 bases). Looked up from germline, CDR1 is SNHLY and CDR2 is FYNNEI. V lost 7 bases and J lost 1, with 13 bases in between. This CDR3 has 14 residues. The CDR3 DNA is TGTGCCAGCAAGATCTCTAGCCCCCAAGAGACCCAGTACTTC. This gives the protein CASKISSPQETQYF. Full variable domain (missing parts from reference TRBV2 and TRBJ2-5): EPEVTQTPSHQVTQMGQEVILRCVPISNHLYFYWYRQILGQKVEFLVSFYNNEISEKSEIFDDQFSVERPDGSNFTLKIRSTKLEDSAMYFCASKISSPQETQYFGPGTRLLVL.

As DNA, the CDR3 is TGTGCCTGGAATGGACTAGCGGGGGACAGCTCCTACAATGAGCAGTTCTTC. It yields the protein CAWNGLAGDSSYNEQFF. The chain carries TRBV30 and TRBJ2-1, with TRBD2 matching over 13 bases. The V and J ends lost 4 bases and 0 bases, in that order; junction bases with no gene match: 6. CDR1 and CDR2 (germline): GTSNPN, SVGIG (reference sequence). This CDR3 has 17 amino acids.

This chain uses TRBV30 with TRBJ2-5, with 8 bases aligning to TRBD1. The CDR3 spans 13 residues. CDR1 is GTSNPN and CDR2 is SVGIG in the germline V gene (reference sequence). J was trimmed by 10 bases and V by 0 bases; bases with no gene match: 7. CDR3: CAWSVDRAVGQYF. For the CDR3, the DNA is TGTGCCTGGAGTGTGGACAGGGCGGTTGGCCAGTACTTC.

The gene calls are TRBV6-1 and TRBJ1-2; a possible D gene is TRBD1 (5 bases). V lost 0 bases to trimming and J lost 7 bases, with 9 bases between them. The germline CDR1 and CDR2 sequences are MNHNS and SASEGT. This CDR3 is 13 amino acids long. The CDR3 bases are TGTGCCAGCAGTGAAGCTTATAGGGGTGGCTACACCTTC. Translation gives CASSEAYRGGYTF.

The rearrangement links TRBV19 to TRBJ2-5; a possible D gene is TRBD1 (6 bases). Near its end, the DNA agrees better with TRBJ2-7, so the J call may be wrong. Germline V gives CDR1 LNHDA, CDR2 SQIVND (reference sequence). The CDR3 totals 14 residues. Written as DNA, the CDR3 is TGTGCCAGTAGTATAACCGGGACAACCTACGAGCAGTACTTC. Its protein product is CASSITGTTYEQYF.